This T cell receptor beta chain stems from a study of T cell clonality in common variable immunodeficiency. The junction had 8 bases not matched to a gene; V was cut back by 2 bases and J by 5 bases. This CDR3 spans 16 amino acids. Germline CDR1 and CDR2: MNHNS and SASEGT. About this clone: The read stops 3 residues short of the end of the CDR3; the missing end is completed from the germline J gene.

Data came from immunoSEQ multiplex PCR; TCRdb stores just in-frame clones and leaves some out. The record shows about 28,000 clones for this sample, with no singletons present. Source material: peripheral blood mononuclear cells. The J gene is TRBJ2-3, the V gene TRBV6-1; 9 bases line up with TRBD2. The sequence came from a person aged 18 to 75 in good health. The covered CDR3 bases are TGTGCCAGCAGTGAATTGGCGGGGGGGCCTCTAGATACG. Its translation is CASSELAGGPLDT. The entire CDR3 reads CASSELAGGPLDTQYF.